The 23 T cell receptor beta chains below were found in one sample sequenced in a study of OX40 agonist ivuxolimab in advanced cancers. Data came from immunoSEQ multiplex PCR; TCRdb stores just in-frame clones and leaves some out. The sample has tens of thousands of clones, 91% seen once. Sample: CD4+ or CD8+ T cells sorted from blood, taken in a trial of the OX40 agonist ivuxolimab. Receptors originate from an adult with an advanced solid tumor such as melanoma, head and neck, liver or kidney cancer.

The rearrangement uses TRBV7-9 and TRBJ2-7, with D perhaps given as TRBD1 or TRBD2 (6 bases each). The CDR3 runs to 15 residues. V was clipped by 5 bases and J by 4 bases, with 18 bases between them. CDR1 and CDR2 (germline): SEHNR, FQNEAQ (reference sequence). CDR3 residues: CASSKSWGAGYEQYF. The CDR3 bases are TGTGCCAGCAGCAAAAGTTGGGGGGCTGGATACGAGCAGTACTTC. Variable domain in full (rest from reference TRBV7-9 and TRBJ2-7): DTGVSQNPRHKITKRGQNVTFRCDPISEHNRLYWYRQTLGQGPEFLTYFQNEAQLEKSRLLSDRFSAERPKGSFSTLEIQRTEQGDSAMYLCASSKSWGAGYEQYFGPGTRLTVT.

The CDR3 sequence is CASSPPGRAGELFF. In DNA form, the CDR3 reads TGTGCCAGCTCACCACCGGGGAGGGCCGGGGAGCTGTTTTTT. This chain connects TRBV18 to TRBJ2-2; the match to TRBD2 covers 7 bases. Germline CDR1 and CDR2: KGHSH and LQKENI. V was pared by 0 bases and J by 6 bases, with 1 base of the junction left unmatched. The CDR3 is made up of 14 amino acids.

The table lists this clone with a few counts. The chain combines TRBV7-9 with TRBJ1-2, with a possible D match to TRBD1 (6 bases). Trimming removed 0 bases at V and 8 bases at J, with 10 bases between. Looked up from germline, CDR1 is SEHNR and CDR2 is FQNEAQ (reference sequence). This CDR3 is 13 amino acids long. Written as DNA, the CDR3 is TGTGCCAGCAGCTTAGCACAGGGTGACGGCTACACCTTC. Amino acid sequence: CASSLAQGDGYTF. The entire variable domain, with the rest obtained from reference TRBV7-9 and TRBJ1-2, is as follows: DTGVSQNPRHKITKRGQNVTFRCDPISEHNRLYWYRQTLGQGPEFLTYFQNEAQLEKSRLLSDRFSAERPKGSFSTLEIQRTEQGDSAMYLCASSLAQGDGYTFGSGTRLTVV.

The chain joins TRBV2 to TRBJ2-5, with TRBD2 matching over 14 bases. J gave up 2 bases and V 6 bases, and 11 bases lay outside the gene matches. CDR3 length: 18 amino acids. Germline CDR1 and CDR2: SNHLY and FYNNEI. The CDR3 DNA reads TGTGCCAGCAGATCCGGGACTAGCGGGAGAAATCCTCAAGAGACCCAGTACTTC. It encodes CASRSGTSGRNPQETQYF.

The CDR3 nucleotides are TGTGCCAGCAGCTTTACAGGGGGCTTTAGCACCGGGGAGCTGTTTTTT. This translates into CASSFTGGFSTGELFF. The V and J genes are TRBV7-2 and TRBJ2-2, with 9 bases identical to TRBD1. Germline CDR1 is SGHTA and CDR2 is FQGNSA. CDR3 length: 16 residues. V shed 3 bases and J 4 bases; nucleotides not matched to a gene: 6.

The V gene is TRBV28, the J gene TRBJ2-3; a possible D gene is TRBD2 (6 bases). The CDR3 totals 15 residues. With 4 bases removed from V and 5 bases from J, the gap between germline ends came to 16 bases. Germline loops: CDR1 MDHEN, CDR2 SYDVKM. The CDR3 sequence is CASSSAGGKGDTQYF. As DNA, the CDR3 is TGTGCCAGCAGTTCAGCTGGCGGGAAGGGAGATACGCAGTATTTT.

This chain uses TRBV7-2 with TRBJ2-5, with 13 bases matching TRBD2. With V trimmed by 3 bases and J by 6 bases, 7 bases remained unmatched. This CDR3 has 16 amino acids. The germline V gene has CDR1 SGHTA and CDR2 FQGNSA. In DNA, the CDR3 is TGTGCCAGCAGCTTCGACTGGACTAGCGGGAGCCAGACCCAGTACTTC. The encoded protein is CASSFDWTSGSQTQYF.

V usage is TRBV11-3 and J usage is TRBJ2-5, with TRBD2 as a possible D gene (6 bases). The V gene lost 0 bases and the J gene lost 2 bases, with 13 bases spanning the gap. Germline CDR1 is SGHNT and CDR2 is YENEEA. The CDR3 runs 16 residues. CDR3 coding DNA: TGTGCCAGCAGCTTAGATCCCCTGACTAGACAAGAGACCCAGTACTTC. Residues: CASSLDPLTRQETQYF.

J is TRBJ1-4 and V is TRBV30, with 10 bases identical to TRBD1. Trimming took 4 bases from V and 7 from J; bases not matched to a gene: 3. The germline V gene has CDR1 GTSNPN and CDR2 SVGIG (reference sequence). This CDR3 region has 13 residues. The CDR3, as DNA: TGTGCCTGGAAGGACAGGGGGATTGAAAAACTGTTTTTT. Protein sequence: CAWKDRGIEKLFF.

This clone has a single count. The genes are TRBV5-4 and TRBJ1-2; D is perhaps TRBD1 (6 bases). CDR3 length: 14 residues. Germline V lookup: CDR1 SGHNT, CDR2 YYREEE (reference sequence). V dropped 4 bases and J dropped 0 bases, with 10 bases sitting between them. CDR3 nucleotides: TGTGCCAGCAGCCGGGACACCGCTAACTATGGCTACACCTTC. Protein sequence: CASSRDTANYGYTF.

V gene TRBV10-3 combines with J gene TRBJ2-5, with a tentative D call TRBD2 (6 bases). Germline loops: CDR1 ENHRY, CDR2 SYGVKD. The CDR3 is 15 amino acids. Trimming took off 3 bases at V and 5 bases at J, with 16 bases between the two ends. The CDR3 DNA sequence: TGTGCCATCAGTGAATTCGGGGGAGCACAGGAGACCCAGTACTTC. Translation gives CAISEFGGAQETQYF.

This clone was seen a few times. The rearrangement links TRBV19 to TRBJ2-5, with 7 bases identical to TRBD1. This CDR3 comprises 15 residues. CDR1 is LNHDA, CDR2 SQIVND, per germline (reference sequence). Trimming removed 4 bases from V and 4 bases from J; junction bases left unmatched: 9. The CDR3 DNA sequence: TGTGCCAGTAGTACAGACAGGGTTCGGGGAGAGACCCAGTACTTC. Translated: CASSTDRVRGETQYF.

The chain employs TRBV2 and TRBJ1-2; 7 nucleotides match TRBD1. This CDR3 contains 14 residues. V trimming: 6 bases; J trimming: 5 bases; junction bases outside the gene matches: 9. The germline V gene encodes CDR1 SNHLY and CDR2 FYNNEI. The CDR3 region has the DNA TGTGCCAGCAGCCCCGACAGGGAGACTTATGGCTACACCTTC. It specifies CASSPDRETYGYTF.

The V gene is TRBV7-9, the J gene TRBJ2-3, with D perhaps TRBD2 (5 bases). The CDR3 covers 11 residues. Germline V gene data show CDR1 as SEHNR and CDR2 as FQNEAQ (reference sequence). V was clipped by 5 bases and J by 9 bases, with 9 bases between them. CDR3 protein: CASSRTVTQYF. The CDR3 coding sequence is TGTGCCAGCAGCCGGACTGTAACGCAGTATTTT.

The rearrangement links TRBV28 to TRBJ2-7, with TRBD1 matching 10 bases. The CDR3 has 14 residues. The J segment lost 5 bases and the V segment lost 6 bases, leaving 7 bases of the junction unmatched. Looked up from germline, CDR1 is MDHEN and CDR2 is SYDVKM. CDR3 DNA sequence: TGTGCCAGCAGACCTGGGGACAGGGGAAACGAGCAGTACTTC. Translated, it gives CASRPGDRGNEQYF.

CDR3: CASSVRLAVQETQYF. The CDR3 nucleotides read TGCGCCAGCAGTGTAAGACTAGCGGTTCAAGAGACCCAGTACTTC. J is TRBJ2-5 and V is TRBV10-1; 9 bases agree with TRBD2. Germline V gene lookup returns CDR1 WNHNN and CDR2 SYGVQD (reference sequence). This CDR3 has 15 amino acids. With 4 bases clipped from V and 2 bases from J, the junction kept 5 bases outside the gene matches.

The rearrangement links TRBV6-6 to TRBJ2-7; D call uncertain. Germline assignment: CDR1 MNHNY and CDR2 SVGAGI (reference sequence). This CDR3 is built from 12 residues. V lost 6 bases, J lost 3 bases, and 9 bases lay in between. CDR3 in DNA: TGTGCCAGCAGGACTTCGAACTACGAGCAGTACTTC. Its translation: CASRTSNYEQYF.

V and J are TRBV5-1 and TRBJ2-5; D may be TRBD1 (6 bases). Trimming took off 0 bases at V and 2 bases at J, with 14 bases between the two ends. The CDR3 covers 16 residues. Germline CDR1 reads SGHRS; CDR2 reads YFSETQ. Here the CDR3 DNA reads TGCGCCAGCAGCTTGGTCCCAGGGGCTCTTCAAGAGACCCAGTACTTC. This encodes CASSLVPGALQETQYF.

This CDR3 reads CASSPGRGYEQYF. The DNA of the CDR3 is TGTGCCAGCTCACCCGGCCGGGGCTACGAGCAGTACTTC. The rearrangement links TRBV18 to TRBJ2-7, with D perhaps matching TRBD2 (5 bases). V lost 3 bases to trimming and J lost 3 bases, with 9 bases between them. Germline V gene data show CDR1 as KGHSH and CDR2 as LQKENI. CDR3 length equals 13 residues.

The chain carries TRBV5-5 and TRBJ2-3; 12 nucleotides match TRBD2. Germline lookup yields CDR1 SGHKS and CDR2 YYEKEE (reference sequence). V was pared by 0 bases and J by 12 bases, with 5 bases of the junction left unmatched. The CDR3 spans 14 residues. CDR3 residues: CASSLGLAGADQYF. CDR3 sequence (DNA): TGTGCCAGCAGCTTGGGACTAGCGGGAGCTGATCAGTATTTT.

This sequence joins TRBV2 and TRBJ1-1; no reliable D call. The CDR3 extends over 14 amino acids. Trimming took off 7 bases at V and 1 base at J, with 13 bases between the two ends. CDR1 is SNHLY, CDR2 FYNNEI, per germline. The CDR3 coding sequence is TGTGCCAGCACCTTTCTTACAGAGAACACTGAAGCTTTCTTT. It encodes CASTFLTENTEAFF.

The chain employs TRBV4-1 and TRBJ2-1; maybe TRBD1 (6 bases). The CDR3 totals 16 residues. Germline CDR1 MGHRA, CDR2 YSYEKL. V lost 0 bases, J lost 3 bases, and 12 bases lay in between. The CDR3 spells CASSQDLQGIYNEQFF. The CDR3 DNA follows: TGCGCCAGCAGCCAAGATCTTCAGGGGATCTACAATGAGCAGTTCTTC.

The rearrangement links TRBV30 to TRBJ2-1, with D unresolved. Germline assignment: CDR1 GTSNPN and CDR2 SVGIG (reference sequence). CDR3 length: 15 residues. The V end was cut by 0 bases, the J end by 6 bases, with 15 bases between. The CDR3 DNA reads TGTGCCTGGAGTGTTGGGCTGACGGCCAGCAATGAGCAGTTCTTC. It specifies CAWSVGLTASNEQFF.